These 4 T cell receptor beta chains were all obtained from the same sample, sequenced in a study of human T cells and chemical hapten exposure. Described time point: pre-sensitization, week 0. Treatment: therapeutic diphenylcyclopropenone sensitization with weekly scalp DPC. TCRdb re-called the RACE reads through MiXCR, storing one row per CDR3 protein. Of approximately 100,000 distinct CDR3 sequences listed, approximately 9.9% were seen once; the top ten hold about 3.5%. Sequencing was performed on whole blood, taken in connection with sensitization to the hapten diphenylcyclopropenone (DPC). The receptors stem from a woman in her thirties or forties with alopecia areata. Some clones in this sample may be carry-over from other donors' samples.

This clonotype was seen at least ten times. Written as DNA, the CDR3 is TGTGCCAGCAGGGGCACAGCAGACCGAAATGAAAAACTGTTTTTT. Its protein is CASRGTADRNEKLFF. This chain joins TRBV6-5 and TRBJ1-4; D remains ambiguous. V lost 6 bases to trimming and J lost 5 bases, with 16 bases between them. The CDR3 covers 15 residues. Germline lookup yields CDR1 MNHEY and CDR2 SVGAGI.

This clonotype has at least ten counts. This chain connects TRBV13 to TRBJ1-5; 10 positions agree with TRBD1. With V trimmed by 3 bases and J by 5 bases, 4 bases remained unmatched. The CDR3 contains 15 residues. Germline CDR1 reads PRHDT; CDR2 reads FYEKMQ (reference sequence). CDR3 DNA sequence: TGTGCCAGCAGCTTCCGGGACAGGGGTGATCAGCCCCAGCATTTT. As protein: CASSFRDRGDQPQHF. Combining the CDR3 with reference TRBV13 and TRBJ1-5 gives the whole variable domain AAGVIQSPRHLIKEKRETATLKCYPIPRHDTVYWYQQGPGQDPQFLISFYEKMQSDKGSIPDRFSAQQFSDYHSELNMSSLELGDSALYFCASSFRDRGDQPQHFGDGTRLSIL.

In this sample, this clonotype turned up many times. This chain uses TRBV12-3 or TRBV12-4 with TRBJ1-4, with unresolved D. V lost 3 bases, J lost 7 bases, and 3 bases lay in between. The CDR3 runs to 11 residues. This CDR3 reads CASSFGEKLFF. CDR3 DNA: TGTGCCAGCAGTTTTGGTGAAAAACTGTTTTTT.

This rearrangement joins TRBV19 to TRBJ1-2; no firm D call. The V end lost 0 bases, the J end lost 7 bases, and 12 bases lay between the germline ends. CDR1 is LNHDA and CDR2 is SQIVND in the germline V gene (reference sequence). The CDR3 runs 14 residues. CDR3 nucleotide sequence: TGTGCCAGTAGTATAGACGGGAGAGGAGGTGGCTACACCTTC. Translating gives CASSIDGRGGGYTF.